This T cell receptor (beta chain) emerged from a study of T cell repertoires in cytomegalovirus infection. About the research overall: Evidence of both CMV infection and a matching HLA type came from public TCR beta signatures.

Each CDR3 protein gets one entry after TCRdb re-called the reads with MiXCR. The sample carries approximately 150,000 distinct CDR3 sequences, roughly 15% recorded once. Whole-study results and caveats: Frequencies of public TCR beta families were cumulated, and this identified carriers of CMV plus the relevant HLA. HLA-C-restricted CMV clonotypes gave the most frequent clonotype in two of eight donors.

Germline V gives CDR1 SNHLY, CDR2 FYNNEI. V was trimmed by 2 bases and J by 0 bases, leaving 7 bases between them. CDR3 length: 14 amino acids. This clonotype was observed a handful of times. Its antigen remains unknown. Sequencing used CD8+ T cells from PBMCs. V usage is TRBV2 and J usage is TRBJ1-1, with D hard to call. The source of this sequence is a human donor in good health (CMV status not recorded). Some clones in this sample may be carry-over from other donors' samples. CDR3 loop: CASSEIQMNTEAFF. CDR3 nucleotide sequence: TGTGCCAGCAGTGAAATACAGATGAACACTGAAGCTTTCTTT.